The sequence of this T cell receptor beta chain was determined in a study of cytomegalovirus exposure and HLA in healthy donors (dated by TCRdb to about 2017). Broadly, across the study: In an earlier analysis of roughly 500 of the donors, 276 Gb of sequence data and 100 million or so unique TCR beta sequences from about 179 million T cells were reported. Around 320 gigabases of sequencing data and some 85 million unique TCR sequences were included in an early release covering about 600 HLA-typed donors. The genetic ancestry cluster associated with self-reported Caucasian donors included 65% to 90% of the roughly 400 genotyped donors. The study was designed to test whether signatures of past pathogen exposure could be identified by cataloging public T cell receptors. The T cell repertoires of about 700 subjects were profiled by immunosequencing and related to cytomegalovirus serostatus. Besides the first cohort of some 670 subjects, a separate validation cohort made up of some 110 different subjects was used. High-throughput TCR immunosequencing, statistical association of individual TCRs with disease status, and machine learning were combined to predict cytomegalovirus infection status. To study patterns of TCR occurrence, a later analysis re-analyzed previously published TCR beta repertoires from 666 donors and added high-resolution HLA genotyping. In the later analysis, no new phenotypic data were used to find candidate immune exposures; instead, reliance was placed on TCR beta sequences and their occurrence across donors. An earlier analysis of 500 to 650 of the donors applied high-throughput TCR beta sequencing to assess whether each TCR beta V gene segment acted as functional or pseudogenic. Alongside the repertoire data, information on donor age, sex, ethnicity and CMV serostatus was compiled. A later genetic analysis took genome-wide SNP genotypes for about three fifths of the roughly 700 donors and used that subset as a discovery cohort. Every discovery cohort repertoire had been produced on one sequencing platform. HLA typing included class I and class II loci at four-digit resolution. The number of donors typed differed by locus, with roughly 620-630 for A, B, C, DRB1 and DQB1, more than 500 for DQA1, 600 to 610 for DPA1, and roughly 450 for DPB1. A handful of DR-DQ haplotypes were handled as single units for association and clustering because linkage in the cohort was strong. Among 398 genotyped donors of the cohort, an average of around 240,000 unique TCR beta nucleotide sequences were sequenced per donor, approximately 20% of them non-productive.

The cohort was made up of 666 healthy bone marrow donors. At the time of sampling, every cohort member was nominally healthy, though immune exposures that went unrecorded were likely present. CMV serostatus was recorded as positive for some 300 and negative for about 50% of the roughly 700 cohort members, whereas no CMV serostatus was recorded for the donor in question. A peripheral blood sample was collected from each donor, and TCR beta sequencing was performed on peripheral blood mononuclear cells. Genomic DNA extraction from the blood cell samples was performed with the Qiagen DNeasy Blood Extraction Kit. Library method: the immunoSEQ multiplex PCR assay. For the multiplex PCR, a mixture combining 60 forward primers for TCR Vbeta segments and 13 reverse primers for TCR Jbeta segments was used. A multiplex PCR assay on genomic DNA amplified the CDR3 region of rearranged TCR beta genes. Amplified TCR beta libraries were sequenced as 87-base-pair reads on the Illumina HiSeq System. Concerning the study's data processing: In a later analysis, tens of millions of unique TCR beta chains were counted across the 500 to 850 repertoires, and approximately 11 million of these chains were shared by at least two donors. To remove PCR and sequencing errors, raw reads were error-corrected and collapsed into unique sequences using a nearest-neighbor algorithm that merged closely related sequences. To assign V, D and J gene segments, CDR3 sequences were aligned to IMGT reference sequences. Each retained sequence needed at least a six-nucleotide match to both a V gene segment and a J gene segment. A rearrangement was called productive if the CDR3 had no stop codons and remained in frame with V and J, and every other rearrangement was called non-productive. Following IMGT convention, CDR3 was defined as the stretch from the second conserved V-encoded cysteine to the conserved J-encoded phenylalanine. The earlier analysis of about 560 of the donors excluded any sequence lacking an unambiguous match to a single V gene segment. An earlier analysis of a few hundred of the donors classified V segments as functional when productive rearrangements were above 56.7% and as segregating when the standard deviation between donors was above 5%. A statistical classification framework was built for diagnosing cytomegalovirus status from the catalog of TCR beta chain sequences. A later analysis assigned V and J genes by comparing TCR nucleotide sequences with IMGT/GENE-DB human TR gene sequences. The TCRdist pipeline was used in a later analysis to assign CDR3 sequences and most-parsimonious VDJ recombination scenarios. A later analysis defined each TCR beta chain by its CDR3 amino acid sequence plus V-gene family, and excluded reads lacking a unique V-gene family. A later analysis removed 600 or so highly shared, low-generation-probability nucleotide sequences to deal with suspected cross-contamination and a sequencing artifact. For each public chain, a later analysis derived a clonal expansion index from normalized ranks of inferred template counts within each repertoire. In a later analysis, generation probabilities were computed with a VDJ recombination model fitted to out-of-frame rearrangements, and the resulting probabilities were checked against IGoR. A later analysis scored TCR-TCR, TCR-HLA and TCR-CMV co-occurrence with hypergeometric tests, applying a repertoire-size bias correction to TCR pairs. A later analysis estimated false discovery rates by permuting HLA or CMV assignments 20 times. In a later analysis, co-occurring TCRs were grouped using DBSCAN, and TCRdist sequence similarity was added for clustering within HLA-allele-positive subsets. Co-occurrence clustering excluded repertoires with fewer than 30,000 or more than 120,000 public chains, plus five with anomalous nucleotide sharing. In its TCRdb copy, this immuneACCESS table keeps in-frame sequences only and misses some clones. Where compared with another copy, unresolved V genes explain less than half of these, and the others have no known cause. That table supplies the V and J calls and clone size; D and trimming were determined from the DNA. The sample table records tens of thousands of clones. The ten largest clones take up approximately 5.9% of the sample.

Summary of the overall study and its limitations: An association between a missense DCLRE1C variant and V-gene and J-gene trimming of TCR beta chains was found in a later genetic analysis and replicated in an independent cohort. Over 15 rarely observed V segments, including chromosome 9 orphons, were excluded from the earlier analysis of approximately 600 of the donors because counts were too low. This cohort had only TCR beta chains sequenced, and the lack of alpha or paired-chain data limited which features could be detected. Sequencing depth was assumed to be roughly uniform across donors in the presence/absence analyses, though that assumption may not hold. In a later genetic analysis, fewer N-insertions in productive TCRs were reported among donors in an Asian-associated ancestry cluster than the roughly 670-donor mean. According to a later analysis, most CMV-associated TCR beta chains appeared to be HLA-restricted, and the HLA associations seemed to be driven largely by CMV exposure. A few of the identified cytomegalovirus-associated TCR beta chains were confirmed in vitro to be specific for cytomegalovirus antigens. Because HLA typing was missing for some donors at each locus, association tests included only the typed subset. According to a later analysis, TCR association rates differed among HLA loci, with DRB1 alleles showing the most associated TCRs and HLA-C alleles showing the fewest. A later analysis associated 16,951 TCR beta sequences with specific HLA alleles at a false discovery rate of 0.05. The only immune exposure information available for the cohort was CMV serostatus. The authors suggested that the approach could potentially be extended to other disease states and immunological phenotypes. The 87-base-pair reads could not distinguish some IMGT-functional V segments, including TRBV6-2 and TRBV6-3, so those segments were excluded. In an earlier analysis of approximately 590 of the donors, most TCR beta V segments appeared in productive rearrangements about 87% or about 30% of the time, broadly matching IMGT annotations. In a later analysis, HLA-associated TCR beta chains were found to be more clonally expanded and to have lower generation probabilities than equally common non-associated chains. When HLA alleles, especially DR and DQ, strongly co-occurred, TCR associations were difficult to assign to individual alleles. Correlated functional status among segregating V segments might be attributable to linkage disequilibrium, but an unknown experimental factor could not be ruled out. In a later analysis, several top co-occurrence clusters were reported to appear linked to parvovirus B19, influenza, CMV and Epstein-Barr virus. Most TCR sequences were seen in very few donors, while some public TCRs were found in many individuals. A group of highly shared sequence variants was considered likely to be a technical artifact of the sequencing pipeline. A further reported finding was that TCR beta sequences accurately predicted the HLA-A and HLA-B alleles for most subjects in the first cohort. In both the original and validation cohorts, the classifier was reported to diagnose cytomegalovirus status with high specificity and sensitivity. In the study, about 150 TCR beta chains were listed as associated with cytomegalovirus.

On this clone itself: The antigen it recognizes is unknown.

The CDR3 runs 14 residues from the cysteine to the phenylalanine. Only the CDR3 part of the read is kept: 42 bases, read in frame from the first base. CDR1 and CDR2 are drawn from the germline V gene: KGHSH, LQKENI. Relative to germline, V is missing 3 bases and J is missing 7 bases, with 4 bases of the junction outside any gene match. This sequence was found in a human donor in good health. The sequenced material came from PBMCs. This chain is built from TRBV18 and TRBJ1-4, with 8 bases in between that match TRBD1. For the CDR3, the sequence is CASSPARGPEKLFF. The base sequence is TGTGCCAGCTCACCGGCCAGGGGGCCTGAAAAACTGTTTTTT.